These 12 T cell receptor beta chains share one sample of origin, sequenced in a study of early T cells in non-severe SARS-CoV-2 infection. TCRdb used MiXCR to reprocess the 5' RACE reads, holding one entry per CDR3 protein. The table has 60,000 to 75,000 distinct CDR3 sequences, 12% seen once; the top ten hold more than 5.5%. Sequenced input: whole blood. Receptors originate from an adult who was a healthcare worker with PCR-confirmed SARS-CoV-2 infection or an uninfected control (not recorded which).

The chain recombines TRBV7-2 with TRBJ2-5; 11 bases map to TRBD2. V lost 5 bases and J lost 2; bases outside the gene matches: 7. CDR3 length: 16 amino acids. The germline V gene encodes CDR1 SGHTA and CDR2 FQGNSA. The CDR3 DNA reads TGTGCCAGCAGCCTCCTACGACTAGCGGGGCAAGAGACCCAGTACTTC. It is translated as CASSLLRLAGQETQYF. The full variable domain, completed using reference TRBV7-2 and TRBJ2-5, is GAGVSQSPSNKVTEKGKDVELRCDPISGHTALYWYRQSLGQGLEFLIYFQGNSAPDKSGLPSDRFSAERTGGSVSTLTIQRTQQEDSAVYLCASSLLRLAGQETQYFGPGTRLLVL.

This sequence joins TRBV29-1 and TRBJ2-5; the D gene could be TRBD1 or TRBD2 (6 bases each). CDR1 is SQVTM and CDR2 is ANQGSEA in the germline V gene. Trimming removed 4 bases at V and 4 bases at J, with 13 bases between. The CDR3 covers 13 residues. The CDR3 reads CSVAGAVPETQYF. DNA for the CDR3: TGCAGCGTTGCGGGGGCGGTTCCAGAGACCCAGTACTTC. The whole variable domain, filled in from reference TRBV29-1 and TRBJ2-5, reads SAVISQKPSRDICQRGTSLTIQCQVDSQVTMMFWYRQQPGQSLTLIATANQGSEATYESGFVIDKFPISRPNLTFSTLTVSNMSPEDSSIYLCSVAGAVPETQYFGPGTRLLVL.

This clonotype has a handful of counts. This chain links TRBV6-1 with TRBJ2-4, with TRBD2 matching 8 bases. The CDR3 is 16 amino acids. CDR1 and CDR2 (germline): MNHNS, SASEGT. V shed 0 bases, J shed 9 bases, and the junction held 10 bases outside the gene matches. CDR3 in amino acids: CASSEARTSPQGIQYF. The CDR3, as DNA: TGTGCCAGCAGTGAAGCGAGGACTAGCCCTCAAGGCATTCAGTACTTC.

The genes are TRBV28 and TRBJ1-1, with a possible D match to TRBD1 (5 bases). Germline CDR1 is MDHEN and CDR2 is SYDVKM. The V and J ends lost 6 bases and 3 bases respectively, with 14 bases between them. This CDR3 has 14 amino acids. Here the CDR3 reads CASRSRVGHTEAFF. DNA of the CDR3: TGTGCCAGCAGAAGCAGGGTAGGTCACACTGAAGCTTTCTTT. Full variable domain (missing parts from reference TRBV28 and TRBJ1-1): DVKVTQSSRYLVKRTGEKVFLECVQDMDHENMFWYRQDPGLGLRLIYFSYDVKMKEKGDIPEGYSVSREKKERFSLILESASTNQTSMYLCASRSRVGHTEAFFGQGTRLTVV.

This clonotype was seen ten or more times. The DNA for the CDR3 is TGTGCCACCAGTGATTTAAGCTACACCTTC. It specifies CATSDLSYTF. This chain uses TRBV24-1 with TRBJ1-2; no clear D gene. CDR1 and CDR2 from the germline V gene are KGHDR and SFDVKD. With 1 base removed from V and 9 bases from J, the gap between germline ends came to 2 bases. The CDR3 length is 10 residues.

This clonotype appeared many times. The rearrangement joins TRBV12-3 or TRBV12-4 to TRBJ2-5; 8 bases are a match to TRBD1. V was pared by 4 bases and J by 4 bases, with 8 bases of the junction left unmatched. The CDR3 runs to 15 residues. In nucleotides, the CDR3 is TGTGCCAGCAGTTGGGGGGACAGGATGCGAGAGACCCAGTACTTC. Translated: CASSWGDRMRETQYF.

This clonotype was observed a few times. The CDR3 nucleotides read TGTGCCAGCAGCGTAGACCAATACCTAGCCAAAAACATTCAGTACTTC. Protein: CASSVDQYLAKNIQYF. The chain recombines TRBV9 with TRBJ2-4; no definite D call. Germline V gene sequence: CDR1 SGDLS, CDR2 YYNGEE. The CDR3 extends over 16 amino acids. The V and J ends lost 0 bases and 0 bases respectively, with 10 bases between them. The whole variable domain, filled in from reference TRBV9 and TRBJ2-4, reads DSGVTQTPKHLITATGQRVTLRCSPRSGDLSVYWYQQSLDQGLQFLIQYYNGEERAKGNILERFSAQQFPDLHSELNLSSLELGDSALYFCASSVDQYLAKNIQYFGAGTRLSVL.

There are many counts of this clonotype. This rearrangement joins TRBV23-1 to TRBJ2-3; 13 bases match TRBD2. TRBV23-1 is designated an ORF whose function remains uncertain. The CDR3 is 16 residues long. The trim removed 2 bases at V and 4 bases at J, leaving 3 bases unmatched. CDR3 amino acids: CASSQPTSGGADTQYF. CDR3 nucleotide sequence: TGCGCCAGCAGTCAACCCACTAGCGGGGGGGCAGATACGCAGTATTTT.

This clonotype was picked up many times. CDR3 in amino acids: CASSDDSTDTQYF. The CDR3 bases are TGTGCCAGCAGTGATGACTCCACAGATACGCAGTATTTT. V and J are TRBV2 and TRBJ2-3; D call uncertain. Germline CDR1 reads SNHLY; CDR2 reads FYNNEI. The ends were cut back, 3 bases at V and 2 bases at J, with 6 bases in the middle. This CDR3 has 13 amino acids.

This chain links TRBV11-2 with TRBJ2-7, with 8 bases aligning to TRBD1. Germline lookup yields CDR1 SGHAT and CDR2 FQNNGV. The CDR3 consists of 14 residues. Trimming cost V 1 base and J 6 bases; bases outside gene matches: 5. The CDR3 DNA reads TGTGCCAGCAGCTTAGGGACAGGGAAGGGCGAGCAGTACTTC. It yields the protein CASSLGTGKGEQYF.

This clonotype occurred many times. The chain uses TRBV9 and TRBJ2-7; D is unclear. Deletions cut 0 bases from V and 7 bases from J, with 11 bases between. Germline-derived CDR1 and CDR2 are SGDLS and YYNGEE. The CDR3 spans 13 residues. CDR3 DNA: TGTGCCAGCAGCGTAGGCGTAGATTTGGAGCAGTACTTC. Amino acid sequence: CASSVGVDLEQYF.

This clonotype was seen only a few times. V usage is TRBV27 and J usage is TRBJ1-6; D is ambiguous. CDR1 and CDR2 from the germline V gene are MNHEY and SMNVEV (reference sequence). The CDR3 contains 19 residues. V shed 4 bases and J shed 1 base, with 20 bases lying between them. The CDR3 nucleotides are TGTGCCAGCAGTTACACCGCGTGGAGGCTTTGGTCCTATAATTCACCCCTCCACTTT. Translation gives CASSYTAWRLWSYNSPLHF.